This TCR beta chain was obtained from a study of CD8+ T cells in alopecia areata. Study-wide points: Scalp clonality and expanded CD8+ clones among the top 100 fell significantly with tofacitinib. In scalp samples, resident alphabeta T cells of normal skin are also sequenced.

Germline V gives CDR1 SGHRS, CDR2 YFSETQ. V dropped 7 bases and J dropped 0 bases, with 20 bases sitting between them. CDR3 length equals 16 residues. TCR sequencing used cDNA made by reverse transcription of extracted RNA. Libraries were prepared by immunoSEQ multiplex PCR; TCRdb keeps only in-frame clonotypes and omits some of them. The repertoire consists of approximately 180,000 clones, with about 65% occurring once and the leading ten covering 1.3%. Specified treatment: oral pan-JAK inhibitor, 5-10 mg twice daily. Concerning this clone itself: Its antigen is undetermined.

The TCR was taken from a human donor with alopecia areata. The chain is built from TRBV5-1 and TRBJ2-7; D is perhaps TRBD1 or TRBD2 (5 bases each). This specimen was CD4+ T cells sorted from blood, taken around week 49, from a patient treated with tofacitinib. DNA of the CDR3: TGCGCCAGCTCCCGGGGCGACCCCCGGAGCTCCTACGAGCAGTACTTC. Amino acid sequence: CASSRGDPRSSYEQYF.